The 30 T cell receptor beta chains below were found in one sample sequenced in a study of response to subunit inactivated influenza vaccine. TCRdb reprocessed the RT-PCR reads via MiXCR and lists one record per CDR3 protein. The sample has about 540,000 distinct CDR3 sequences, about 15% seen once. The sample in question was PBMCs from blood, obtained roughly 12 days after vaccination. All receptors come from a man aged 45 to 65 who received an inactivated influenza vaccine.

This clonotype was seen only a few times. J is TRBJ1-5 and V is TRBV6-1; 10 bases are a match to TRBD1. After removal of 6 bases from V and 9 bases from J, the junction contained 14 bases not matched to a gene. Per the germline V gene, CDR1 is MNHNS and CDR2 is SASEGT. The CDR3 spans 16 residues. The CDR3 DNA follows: TGTGCCAGCAGCCCCCGGGACAGGGGAACATTTTGGCCCCAGCATTTT. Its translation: CASSPRDRGTFWPQHF.

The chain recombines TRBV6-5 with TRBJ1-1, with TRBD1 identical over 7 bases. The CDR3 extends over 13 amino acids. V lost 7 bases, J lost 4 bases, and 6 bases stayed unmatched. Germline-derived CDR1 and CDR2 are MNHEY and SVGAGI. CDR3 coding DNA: TGTGCCAGCAAGATACAGGGGATCACTGAAGCTTTCTTT. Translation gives CASKIQGITEAFF.

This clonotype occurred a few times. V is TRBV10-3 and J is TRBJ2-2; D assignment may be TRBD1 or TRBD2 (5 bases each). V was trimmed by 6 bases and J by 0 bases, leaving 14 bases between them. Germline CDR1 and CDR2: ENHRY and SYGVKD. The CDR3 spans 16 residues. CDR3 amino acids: CAIRGYGTTNTGELFF. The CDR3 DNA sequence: TGTGCCATCAGGGGGTACGGGACGACGAACACCGGGGAGCTGTTTTTT.

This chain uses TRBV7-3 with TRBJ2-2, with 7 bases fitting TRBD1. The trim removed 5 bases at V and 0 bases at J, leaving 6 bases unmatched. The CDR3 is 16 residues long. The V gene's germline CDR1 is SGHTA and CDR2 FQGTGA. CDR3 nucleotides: TGTGCCAGCAGCGCAACCGGGACAGCGAACACCGGGGAGCTGTTTTTT. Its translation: CASSATGTANTGELFF.

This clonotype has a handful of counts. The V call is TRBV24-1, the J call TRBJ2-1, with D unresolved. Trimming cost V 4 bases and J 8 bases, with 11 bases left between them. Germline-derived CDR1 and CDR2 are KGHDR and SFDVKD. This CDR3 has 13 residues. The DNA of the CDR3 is TGTGCCACCAGTGAAGGATTCGCAGATGAGCAGTTCTTC. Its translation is CATSEGFADEQFF.

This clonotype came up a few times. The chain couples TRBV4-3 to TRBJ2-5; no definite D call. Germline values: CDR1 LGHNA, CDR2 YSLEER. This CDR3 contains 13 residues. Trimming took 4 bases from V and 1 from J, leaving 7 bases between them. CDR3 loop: CASSPDPQETQYF. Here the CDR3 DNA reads TGCGCCAGCAGCCCGGACCCCCAAGAGACCCAGTACTTC.

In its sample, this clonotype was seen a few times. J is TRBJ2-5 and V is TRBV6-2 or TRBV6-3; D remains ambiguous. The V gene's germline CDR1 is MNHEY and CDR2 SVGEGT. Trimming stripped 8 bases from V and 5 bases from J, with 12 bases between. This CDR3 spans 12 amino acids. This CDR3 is CASGVVGETQYF. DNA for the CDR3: TGTGCCAGCGGTGTGGTTGGGGAGACCCAGTACTTC.

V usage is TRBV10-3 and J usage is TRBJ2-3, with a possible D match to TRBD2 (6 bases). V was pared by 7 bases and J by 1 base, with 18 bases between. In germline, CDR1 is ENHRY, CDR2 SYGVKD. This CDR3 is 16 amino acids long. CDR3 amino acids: CAITPGGAGRTDTQYF. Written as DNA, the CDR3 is TGTGCCATCACCCCTGGAGGGGCGGGGCGCACAGATACGCAGTATTTT.

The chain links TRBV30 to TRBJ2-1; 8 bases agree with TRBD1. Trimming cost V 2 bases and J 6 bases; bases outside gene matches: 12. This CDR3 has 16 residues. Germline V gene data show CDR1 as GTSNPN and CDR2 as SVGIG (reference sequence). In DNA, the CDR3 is TGTGCCTGGAGTCCATACAAAACGGGACAGGTCAATGAGCAGTTCTTC. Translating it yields CAWSPYKTGQVNEQFF.

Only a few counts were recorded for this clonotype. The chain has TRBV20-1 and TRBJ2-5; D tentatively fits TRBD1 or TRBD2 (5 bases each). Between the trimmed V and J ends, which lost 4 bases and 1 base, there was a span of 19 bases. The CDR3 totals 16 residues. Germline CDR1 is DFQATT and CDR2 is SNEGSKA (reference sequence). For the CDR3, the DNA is TGCAGTGCTATAGGTCTTCCGGGGACCTCCCAAGAGACCCAGTACTTC. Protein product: CSAIGLPGTSQETQYF.

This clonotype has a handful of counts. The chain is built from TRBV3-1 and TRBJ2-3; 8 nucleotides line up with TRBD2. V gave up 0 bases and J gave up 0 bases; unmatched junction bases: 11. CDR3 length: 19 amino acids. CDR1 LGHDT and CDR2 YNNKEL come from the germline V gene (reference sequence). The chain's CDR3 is CASSQDLDGGGASTDTQYF. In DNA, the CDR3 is TGTGCCAGCAGCCAAGATCTAGACGGGGGGGGAGCCAGCACAGATACGCAGTATTTT.

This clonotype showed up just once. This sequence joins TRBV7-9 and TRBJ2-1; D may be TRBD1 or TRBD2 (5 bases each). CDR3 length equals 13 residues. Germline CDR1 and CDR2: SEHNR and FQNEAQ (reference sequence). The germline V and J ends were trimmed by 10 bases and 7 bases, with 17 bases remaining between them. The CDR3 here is CATPNGEGNEQFF. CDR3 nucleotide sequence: TGTGCCACCCCGAATGGCGAGGGGAATGAGCAGTTCTTC.

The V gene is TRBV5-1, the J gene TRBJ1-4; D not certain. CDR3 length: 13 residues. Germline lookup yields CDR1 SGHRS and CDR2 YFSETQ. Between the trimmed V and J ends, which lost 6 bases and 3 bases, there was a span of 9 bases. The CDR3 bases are TGCGCCAGCAAGCAGGAGCCTAATGAAAAACTGTTTTTT. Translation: CASKQEPNEKLFF.

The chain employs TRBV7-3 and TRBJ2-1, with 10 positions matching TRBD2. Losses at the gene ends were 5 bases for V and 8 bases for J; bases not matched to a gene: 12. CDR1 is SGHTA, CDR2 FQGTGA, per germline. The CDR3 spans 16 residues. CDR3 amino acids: CASSPFGASGSYEQFF. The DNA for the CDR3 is TGTGCCAGCAGCCCCTTTGGGGCTAGCGGGAGTTATGAGCAGTTCTTC.

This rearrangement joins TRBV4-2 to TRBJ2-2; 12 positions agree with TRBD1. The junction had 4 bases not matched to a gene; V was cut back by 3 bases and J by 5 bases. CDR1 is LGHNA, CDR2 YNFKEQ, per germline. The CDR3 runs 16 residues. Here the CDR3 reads CASSHRDRGRTGELFF. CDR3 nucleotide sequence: TGTGCCAGCAGCCACCGGGACAGGGGGCGTACCGGGGAGCTGTTTTTT.

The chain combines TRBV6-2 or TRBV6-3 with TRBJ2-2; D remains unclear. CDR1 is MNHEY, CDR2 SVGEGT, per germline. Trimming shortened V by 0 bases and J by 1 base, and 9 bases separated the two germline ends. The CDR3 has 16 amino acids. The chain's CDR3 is CASSYSSPRNTGELFF. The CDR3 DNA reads TGTGCCAGCAGTTACTCGAGTCCAAGGAACACCGGGGAGCTGTTTTTT.

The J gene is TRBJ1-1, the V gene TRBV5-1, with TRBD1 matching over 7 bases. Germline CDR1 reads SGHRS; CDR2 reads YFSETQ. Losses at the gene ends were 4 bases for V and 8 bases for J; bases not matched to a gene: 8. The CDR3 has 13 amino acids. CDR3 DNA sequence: TGCGCCAGCAGCAGCGACAGGGTTGACGAAGCTTTCTTT. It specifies CASSSDRVDEAFF.

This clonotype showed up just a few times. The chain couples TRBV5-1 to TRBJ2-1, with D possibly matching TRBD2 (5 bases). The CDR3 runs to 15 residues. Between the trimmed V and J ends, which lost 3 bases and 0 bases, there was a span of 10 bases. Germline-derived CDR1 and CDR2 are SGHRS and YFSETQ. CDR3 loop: CASSSAGRSYNEQFF. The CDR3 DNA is TGCGCCAGCAGCTCTGCGGGCCGCTCCTACAATGAGCAGTTCTTC.

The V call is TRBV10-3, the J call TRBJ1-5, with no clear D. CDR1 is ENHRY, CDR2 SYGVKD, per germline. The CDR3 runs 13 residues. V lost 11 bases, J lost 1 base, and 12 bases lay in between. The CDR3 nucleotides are TGTGCCGCAGCTAGTATGAGCAATCAGCCCCAGCATTTT. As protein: CAAASMSNQPQHF.

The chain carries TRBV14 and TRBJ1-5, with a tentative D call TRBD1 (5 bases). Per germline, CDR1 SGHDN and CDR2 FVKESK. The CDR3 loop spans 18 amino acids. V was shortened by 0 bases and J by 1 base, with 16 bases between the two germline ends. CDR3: CASSQDTPRGDSNQPQHF. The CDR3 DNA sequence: TGTGCCAGCAGCCAAGATACCCCCCGGGGGGACAGCAATCAGCCCCAGCATTTT.

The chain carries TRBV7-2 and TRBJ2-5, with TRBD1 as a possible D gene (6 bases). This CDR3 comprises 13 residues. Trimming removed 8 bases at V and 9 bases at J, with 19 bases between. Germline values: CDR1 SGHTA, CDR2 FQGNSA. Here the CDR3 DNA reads TGTGCCAGCGGGGACACCGGAGAACGGTCCCAGTACTTC. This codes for CASGDTGERSQYF.

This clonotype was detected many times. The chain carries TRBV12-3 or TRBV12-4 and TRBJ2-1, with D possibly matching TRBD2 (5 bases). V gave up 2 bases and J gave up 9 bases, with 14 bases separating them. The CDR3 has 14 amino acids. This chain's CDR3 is CASSLLSRAAEQFF. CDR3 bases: TGTGCCAGCAGTTTATTATCGCGGGCGGCTGAGCAGTTCTTC.

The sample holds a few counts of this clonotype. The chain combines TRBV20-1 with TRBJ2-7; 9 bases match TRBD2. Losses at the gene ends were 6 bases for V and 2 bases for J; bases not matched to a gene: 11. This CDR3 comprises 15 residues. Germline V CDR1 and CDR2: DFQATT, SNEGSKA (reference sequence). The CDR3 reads CSAPSAGGRTYEQYF. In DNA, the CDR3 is TGCAGTGCCCCGTCAGCGGGGGGCCGTACCTACGAGCAGTACTTC.

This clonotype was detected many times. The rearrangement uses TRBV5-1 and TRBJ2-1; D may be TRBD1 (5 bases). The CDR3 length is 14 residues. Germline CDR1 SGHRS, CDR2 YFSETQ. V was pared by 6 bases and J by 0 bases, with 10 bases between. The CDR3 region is CASMRDSSYNEQFF. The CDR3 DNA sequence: TGCGCCAGCATGCGAGACAGCTCCTACAATGAGCAGTTCTTC.

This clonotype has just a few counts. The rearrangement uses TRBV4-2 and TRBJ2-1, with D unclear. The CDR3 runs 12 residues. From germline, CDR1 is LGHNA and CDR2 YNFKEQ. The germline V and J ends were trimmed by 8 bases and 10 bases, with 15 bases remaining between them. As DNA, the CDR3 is TGTGCCAGCGGACCCCAGATAAACGAGCAGTTCTTC. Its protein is CASGPQINEQFF.

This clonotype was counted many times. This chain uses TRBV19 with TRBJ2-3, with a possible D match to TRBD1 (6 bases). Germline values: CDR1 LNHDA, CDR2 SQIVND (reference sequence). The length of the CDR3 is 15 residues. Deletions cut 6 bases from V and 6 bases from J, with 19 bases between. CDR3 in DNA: TGTGCCAGTAGGAGTACAGGGAAAAGCCTCGATACGCAGTATTTT. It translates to CASRSTGKSLDTQYF.

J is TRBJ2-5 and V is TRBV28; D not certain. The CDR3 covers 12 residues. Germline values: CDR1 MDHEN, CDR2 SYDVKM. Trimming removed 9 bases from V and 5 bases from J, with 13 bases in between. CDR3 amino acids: CASCTFKETQYF. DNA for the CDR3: TGTGCCAGTTGCACATTCAAGGAGACCCAGTACTTC.

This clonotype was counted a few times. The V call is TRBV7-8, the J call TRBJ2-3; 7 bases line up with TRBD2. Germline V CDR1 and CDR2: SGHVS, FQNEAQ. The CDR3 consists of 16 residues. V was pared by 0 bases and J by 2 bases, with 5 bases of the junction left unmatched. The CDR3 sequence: CASSLASRGFTDTQYF. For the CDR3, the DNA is TGTGCCAGCAGCTTAGCCTCGCGGGGGTTCACAGATACGCAGTATTTT.

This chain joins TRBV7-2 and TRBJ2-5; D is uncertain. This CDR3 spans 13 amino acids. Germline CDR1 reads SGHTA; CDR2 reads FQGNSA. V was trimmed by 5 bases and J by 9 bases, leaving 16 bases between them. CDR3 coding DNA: TGTGCCAGCAGCCCCCGTCCCAAGGCGTCCCAGTACTTC. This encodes CASSPRPKASQYF. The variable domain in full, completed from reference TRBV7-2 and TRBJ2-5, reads GAGVSQSPSNKVTEKGKDVELRCDPISGHTALYWYRQSLGQGLEFLIYFQGNSAPDKSGLPSDRFSAERTGGSVSTLTIQRTQQEDSAVYLCASSPRPKASQYFGPGTRLLVL.

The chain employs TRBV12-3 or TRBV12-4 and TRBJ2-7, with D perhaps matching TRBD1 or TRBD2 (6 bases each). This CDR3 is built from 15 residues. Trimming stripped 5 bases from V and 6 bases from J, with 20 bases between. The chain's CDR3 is CASSPPTGGVIEQYF. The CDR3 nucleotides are TGTGCCAGCAGTCCGCCGACAGGCGGGGTTATCGAGCAGTACTTC.